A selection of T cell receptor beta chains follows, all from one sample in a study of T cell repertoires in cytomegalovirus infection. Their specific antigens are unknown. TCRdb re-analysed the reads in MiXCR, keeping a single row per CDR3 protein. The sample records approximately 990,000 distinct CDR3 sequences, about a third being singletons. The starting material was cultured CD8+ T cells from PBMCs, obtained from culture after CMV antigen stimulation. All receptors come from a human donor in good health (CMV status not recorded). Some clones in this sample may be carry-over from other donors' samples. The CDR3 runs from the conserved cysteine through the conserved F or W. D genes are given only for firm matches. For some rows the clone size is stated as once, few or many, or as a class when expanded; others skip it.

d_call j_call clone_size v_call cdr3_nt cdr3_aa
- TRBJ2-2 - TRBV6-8 TGTGCCAGCAGTTACCAGGGGCTCAACACCGGGGAGCTGTTTTTT CASSYQGLNTGELFF
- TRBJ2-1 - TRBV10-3 TGTGCCATCAGTGATCTGGATGAGCAGTTCTTC CAISDLDEQFF
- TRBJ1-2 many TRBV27 TGTGCCAGCAGTTTCGGACCCTACTATGGCTACACCTTC CASSFGPYYGYTF
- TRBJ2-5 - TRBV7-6 TGTGCCAGCACCCTAGCCGGAGGGCCTTCAGAGACCCAGTACTTC CASTLAGGPSETQYF
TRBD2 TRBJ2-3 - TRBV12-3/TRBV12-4 TGTGCCAGCATAGGACTAGCGGGATTTAGCACAGATACGCAGTATTTT CASIGLAGFSTDTQYF
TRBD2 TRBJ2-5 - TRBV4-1 TGCGCCAGCAGCCAAGAGCTAGCGGGGGTGAAGACCCAGTACTTC CASSQELAGVKTQYF
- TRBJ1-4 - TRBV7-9 TGTGCCAGCTCCGAGACAGGTGCTAATGAAAAACTGTTTTTT CASSETGANEKLFF
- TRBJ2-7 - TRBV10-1 TGCGCCAGCAGTGAGTCGCGGGTACTCAACGAGCAGTACTTC CASSESRVLNEQYF
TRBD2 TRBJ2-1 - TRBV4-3 TGCGCCAGCAGCCAAGATCCCGAGGGACTAGCGATTAGCTCCTACAATGAGCAGTTCTTC CASSQDPEGLAISSYNEQFF
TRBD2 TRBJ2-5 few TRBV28 TGTGCCAGCAGTTTTCCCCGGGGACTAGCGGACCCGGTCCAAGAGACCCAGTACTTC CASSFPRGLADPVQETQYF
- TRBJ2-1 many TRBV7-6 TGTGCCAGCAGCATTTACGCGGGGGCCTCCCCCTACAATGAGCAGTTCTTC CASSIYAGASPYNEQFF
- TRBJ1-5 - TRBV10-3 TGTGCCATCAGTACCATTGGGGGGAAAGGGGATGGCAATCAGCCCCAGCGTTTT CAISTIGGKGDGNQPQRF
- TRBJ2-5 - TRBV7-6 TGTGCCAGCAGCTTAGAACAGGGTCTTCAAGAGACCCAGTACTTC CASSLEQGLQETQYF
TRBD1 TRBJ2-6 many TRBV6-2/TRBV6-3 TGTGCCAGCAGCGACACTCTCGGGACAGGGTACTCTGGGGCCAACGTCCTGACTTTC CASSDTLGTGYSGANVLTF
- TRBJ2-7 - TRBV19 TGTGCCAGTCATGCTGCGGGTTCCTACGAGCAGTACTTC CASHAAGSYEQYF
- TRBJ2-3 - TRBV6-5 TGTGCCAGCAGAGTTTCCGGGTCCCAACTTGAGGGAGATACGCAGTATTTT CASRVSGSQLEGDTQYF
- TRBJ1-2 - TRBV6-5 TGTGCCAGCAGTTACTACGAGGGAGAGAACTATGGCTACACCTTC CASSYYEGENYGYTF
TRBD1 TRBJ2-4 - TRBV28 TGTGCCAGCAGTTTCCCACCGACAGGGTTGAGAAACATTCAGTACTTC CASSFPPTGLRNIQYF
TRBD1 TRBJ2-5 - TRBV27 TGTGCCAGCAGTCCCCTATTGACAGGGGAGGAGACCCAGTACTTC CASSPLLTGEETQYF
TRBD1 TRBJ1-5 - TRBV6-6 TGTGCCAGCAGCCCCGGGACAGGGTCCTTTCAGCCCCAGCATTTT CASSPGTGSFQPQHF
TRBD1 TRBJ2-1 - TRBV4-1 TGCGCCAGCAGCCAACATGGGACAGGGATTACTGAGCAGTTCTTC CASSQHGTGITEQFF
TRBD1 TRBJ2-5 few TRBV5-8 TGTGCCAGCAGCTTGGAACAGGGGGTCTCCTGGACCCAGTACTTC CASSLEQGVSWTQYF
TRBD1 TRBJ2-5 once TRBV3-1 TGTGCCAGCAGCCAAGACGGGACAGGGGACCAAGAGACCCAGTACTTC CASSQDGTGDQETQYF
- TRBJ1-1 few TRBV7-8 TGTGCCAGCAGCTTAATCAAGGGGAGTGAAGCTTTCTTT CASSLIKGSEAFF
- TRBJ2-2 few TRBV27 TGTGCCAGCAGTCCCTTCTGGGTAGCGGTGCACACCGGGGAGCTGTTTTTT CASSPFWVAVHTGELFF
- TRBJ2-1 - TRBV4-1 TGCGCCAGCAGCCACCTTCGACAGGACCCCTTCACCGATGAGCAGTTCTTC CASSHLRQDPFTDEQFF
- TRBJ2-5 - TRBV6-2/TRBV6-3 TGTGCCAGCAGTTCCACAAGCCGGGACACCTATCGGCGAGAGACCCAGTACTTC CASSSTSRDTYRRETQYF
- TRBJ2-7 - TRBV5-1 TGCGCCAGCAGCCCGAACACGCGACAGGCGATCTACGAGCAGTACTTC CASSPNTRQAIYEQYF
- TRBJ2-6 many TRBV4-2 TGTGCCAGCAGCCAAGAATTCGCAGGGCCCACCTCTGGGGCCAACGTCCTGACTTTC CASSQEFAGPTSGANVLTF